The 26 T cell receptor beta chains listed next were all sequenced from one sample in a study of blood T cell repertoires in COVID-19 (dated by TCRdb to about 2020). The library was prepared using the immunoSEQ multiplex PCR assay. This immuneACCESS table, as held by TCRdb, lists in-frame sequences with V and J called but not all clones. Of the missing ones, under half trace to an unresolved V gene in checked studies; the others have no known cause. The sample table lists about 220,000 clones, 70% to 90% of them with a count of one. Roughly 2.2% of the sample goes to the ten largest clones. The sequencing sample was made of peripheral blood. The receptors derive from a woman in her sixties or seventies with COVID-19, enrolled during active disease.

The V call is TRBV21-1, the J call TRBJ1-6; the table calls TRBD1, which could not be checked here. TRBV21-1 is flagged as a pseudogene. This CDR3 has 12 residues. The CDR3 region has the DNA TGTGCCAGCAGCAAAGGGCACTCACCCCTCCACTTT. It is translated as CASSKGHSPLHF.

The chain couples TRBV18 to TRBJ1-1; no definite D call. The CDR3 totals 15 residues. The germline V gene encodes CDR1 KGHSH and CDR2 LQKENI. V lost 3 bases, J lost 3 bases, and 14 bases lay in between. This CDR3 is CASSPNPRRDTEAFF. CDR3 DNA sequence: TGTGCCAGCTCACCTAACCCGAGGAGGGACACTGAAGCTTTCTTT.

The chain carries TRBV6-5 and TRBJ2-1, with TRBD1 matching over 9 bases. The J segment lost 8 bases and the V segment lost 2 bases, leaving 7 bases of the junction unmatched. This CDR3 has 15 amino acids. Germline V gene sequence: CDR1 MNHEY, CDR2 SVGAGI. CDR3 sequence (DNA): TGTGCCAGCAGTTACGTACAGGGGGCGCCGGATGAGCAGTTCTTC. Translation gives CASSYVQGAPDEQFF.

The chain recombines TRBV19 with TRBJ1-4, with D possibly matching TRBD1 (5 bases). This CDR3 comprises 14 residues. Trimming removed 7 bases at V and 4 bases at J, with 13 bases between. CDR1 and CDR2 from the germline V gene are LNHDA and SQIVND (reference sequence). The CDR3: CASTAGLINEKLFF. For the CDR3, the DNA is TGTGCCAGTACGGCGGGACTGATTAATGAAAAACTGTTTTTT.

The rearrangement links TRBV12-3 or TRBV12-4 to TRBJ1-2; TRBD1 aligns across 7 bases. J gave up 4 bases and V 6 bases, and 5 bases lay outside the gene matches. The CDR3 covers 13 residues. CDR3 protein: CASSQTGTYGYTF. The DNA for the CDR3 is TGTGCCAGCAGCCAGACAGGGACCTATGGCTACACCTTC.

J is TRBJ1-5 and V is TRBV6-2 or TRBV6-3; no clear D gene. Germline assignment: CDR1 MNHEY and CDR2 SVGEGT. This CDR3 has 14 residues. Trimming removed 2 bases from V and 7 bases from J, with 12 bases in between. The CDR3 DNA reads TGTGCCAGCAGTTACCTGAGGGAAGGGCAGCCCCAGCATTTT. Protein: CASSYLREGQPQHF.

V usage is TRBV9 and J usage is TRBJ2-3; D possibly corresponds to TRBD1 (5 bases). Deletions cut 3 bases from V and 0 bases from J, with 11 bases between. The CDR3 runs 15 residues. Looked up from germline, CDR1 is SGDLS and CDR2 is YYNGEE. Here the CDR3 DNA reads TGTGCCAGCAGCGCGACAGCTACTAGCACAGATACGCAGTATTTT. It specifies CASSATATSTDTQYF.

The V call is TRBV9, the J call TRBJ2-1, with 10 bases lining up with TRBD2. This CDR3 is built from 14 residues. V trimming: 3 bases; J trimming: 9 bases; junction bases outside the gene matches: 6. Germline assignment: CDR1 SGDLS and CDR2 YYNGEE. The DNA for the CDR3 is TGTGCCAGCAGCGAGGGGACTAGCGCGGGTGAGCAGTTCTTC. Translation: CASSEGTSAGEQFF.

As for this clone: A read error may be the cause here, since a much bigger clone is one base away. V gene TRBV3-1 (or the pseudogene TRBV3-2) combines with J gene TRBJ1-1, with 7 bases matching TRBD1. J lost 0 bases, V lost 6 bases, and 1 base had no gene match. CDR3 length equals 13 residues. The germline V gene encodes CDR1 LGHDT and CDR2 YNNKEL (reference sequence). In DNA, the CDR3 is TGTGCCAGCAGGACAGGGTTGAACACTGAAGCTTTCTTT. Translation gives CASRTGLNTEAFF.

The chain has TRBV7-3 and TRBJ1-2, with a tentative D call TRBD1 (5 bases). The V end was cut by 5 bases, the J end by 4 bases, with 14 bases between. Germline CDR1 is SGHTA and CDR2 is FQGTGA. The CDR3 is made up of 14 amino acids. The chain's CDR3 is CASSPKTGLYGYTF. For the CDR3, the DNA is TGTGCCAGCAGCCCTAAAACAGGCCTCTATGGCTACACCTTC.

The sample holds one count of this clone. CDR3 DNA sequence: TGTGCCAGCAGCCCCGGGGTAGCGGGGAGCCCCGGGGAGCTGTTTTTT. Encoded protein: CASSPGVAGSPGELFF. V is TRBV4-2 and J is TRBJ2-2; 8 bases are shared with TRBD2. Per germline, CDR1 LGHNA and CDR2 YNFKEQ. V was clipped by 4 bases and J by 6 bases; unmatched bases: 10. The CDR3 covers 16 residues.

This clone has a single count. This chain uses TRBV7-2 with TRBJ1-2; D gene unclear. This CDR3 contains 17 residues. V lost 0 bases to trimming and J lost 0 bases, with 14 bases between them. The germline CDR1 and CDR2 sequences are SGHTA and FQGNSA. The CDR3 region is CASSLAPGSGANYGYTF. In DNA, the CDR3 is TGTGCCAGCAGCTTAGCCCCGGGAAGCGGAGCTAACTATGGCTACACCTTC.

The chain combines TRBV3-1 (or the pseudogene TRBV3-2) with TRBJ2-1; maybe TRBD2 (6 bases). V lost 4 bases to trimming and J lost 8 bases, with 18 bases between them. Per germline, CDR1 LGHDT and CDR2 YNNKEL (reference sequence). CDR3 length: 15 residues. CDR3 amino acids: CASSPRGLTGDEQFF. The CDR3 coding sequence is TGTGCCAGCAGCCCGAGGGGACTTACCGGGGATGAGCAGTTCTTC.

The chain links TRBV27 to TRBJ2-3; 13 nucleotides match TRBD2. The CDR3 is 15 amino acids. Looked up from germline, CDR1 is MNHEY and CDR2 is SMNVEV (reference sequence). V dropped 4 bases and J dropped 8; count of bases not matched to a gene: 6. In DNA, the CDR3 is TGTGCCAGCAGTTCACTAGCGGGGGGGCCGGGTACGCAGTATTTT. It encodes CASSSLAGGPGTQYF.

The V call is TRBV4-2, the J call TRBJ1-2, with D uncertain. The CDR3 totals 17 residues. Germline V gene lookup returns CDR1 LGHNA and CDR2 YNFKEQ. V lost 0 bases and J 1 base, leaving 15 bases between the germline ends. For the CDR3, the DNA is TGTGCCAGCAGCCAAGAAAAGCTTTATGATTATAACTATGGCTACACCTTC. Its translation: CASSQEKLYDYNYGYTF.

The J gene is TRBJ1-6, the V gene TRBV5-6, with 8 bases that match TRBD1. The V gene end was trimmed by 3 bases and the J gene end by 6 bases; junction bases not matched to a gene: 5. The germline V gene has CDR1 SGHDT and CDR2 YYEEEE. The CDR3 spans 15 residues. For the CDR3, the DNA is TGTGCCAGCAGCTCAAGAGACAGGGGTAATTCACCCCTCCACTTT. Residues: CASSSRDRGNSPLHF.

The chain links TRBV5-1 to TRBJ2-1; 8 nucleotides line up with TRBD2. Germline CDR1 is SGHRS and CDR2 is YFSETQ. The CDR3 consists of 15 residues. V was pared by 1 base and J by 7 bases, with 7 bases of the junction left unmatched. CDR3 sequence reads: CASSLPSGGRNEQFF. The CDR3 DNA reads as TGCGCCAGCAGCTTGCCAAGCGGGGGCCGGAATGAGCAGTTCTTC.

This chain joins TRBV7-8 and TRBJ1-1; tentative D call: TRBD1 (6 bases). V shed 5 bases and J shed 1 base, with 8 bases lying between them. Per germline, CDR1 SGHVS and CDR2 FQNEAQ. The CDR3 is 13 amino acids. In DNA, the CDR3 is TGTGCCAGCAGCCCAGGGGAGAACACTGAAGCTTTCTTT. Protein product: CASSPGENTEAFF.

In its sample, this clone was seen once. This chain uses TRBV5-5 with TRBJ1-2, with TRBD1 identical over 7 bases. Trimming cost V 5 bases and J 6 bases; bases outside gene matches: 10. Germline CDR1 SGHKS, CDR2 YYEKEE (reference sequence). The length of the CDR3 is 14 residues. CDR3 residues: CASRNAGGLDGYTF. Written as DNA, the CDR3 is TGTGCCAGCAGAAATGCAGGGGGGTTAGATGGCTACACCTTC.

The chain joins TRBV7-2 to TRBJ1-2; perhaps TRBD1 as D (6 bases). This CDR3 has 13 amino acids. V lost 2 bases and J lost 8, with 12 bases in between. CDR1 is SGHTA, CDR2 FQGNSA, per germline. The CDR3 is CASSLLGGLGYTF. The DNA for the CDR3 is TGTGCCAGCAGCTTACTAGGGGGTTTGGGCTACACCTTC.

Written as DNA, the CDR3 is TGCGCCAGCAGCGTACAGGGTGCTAATGAAAAACTGTTTTTT. Translated: CASSVQGANEKLFF. The chain has TRBV5-1 and TRBJ1-4; D perhaps matches TRBD1 (6 bases). This CDR3 comprises 14 residues. V was clipped by 4 bases and J by 3 bases, with 10 bases between them. Germline assignment: CDR1 SGHRS and CDR2 YFSETQ.

This chain links TRBV5-6 with TRBJ1-2; perhaps TRBD1 as D (5 bases). Germline V gene lookup returns CDR1 SGHDT and CDR2 YYEEEE. Between the trimmed V and J ends, which lost 2 bases and 4 bases, there was a span of 9 bases. The CDR3 runs 13 residues. CDR3 sequence (DNA): TGTGCCAGCAGCTTATCAGGGCTCTATGGCTACACCTTC. It specifies CASSLSGLYGYTF.

V gene TRBV7-2 combines with J gene TRBJ1-6; D is unresolved. V was shortened by 1 base and J by 5 bases, with 9 bases between the two germline ends. CDR3 length equals 15 residues. Per germline, CDR1 SGHTA and CDR2 FQGNSA. The CDR3 sequence is CASSLVGSNNSPLHF. The CDR3 coding sequence is TGTGCCAGCAGCTTAGTGGGCAGCAATAATTCACCCCTCCACTTT. Full variable domain (rest looked up from reference TRBV7-2 and TRBJ1-6): GAGVSQSPSNKVTEKGKDVELRCDPISGHTALYWYRQSLGQGLEFLIYFQGNSAPDKSGLPSDRFSAERTGGSVSTLTIQRTQQEDSAVYLCASSLVGSNNSPLHFGNGTRLTVT.

J is TRBJ2-7 and V is TRBV6-5; a weak D match, TRBD2 (5 bases). Germline V gene data show CDR1 as MNHEY and CDR2 as SVGAGI. V gave up 0 bases and J gave up 3 bases, with 12 bases separating them. The CDR3 totals 15 residues. CDR3 residues: CASSYSTIGDYEQYF. The CDR3, as DNA: TGTGCCAGCAGTTACTCGACTATCGGGGACTACGAGCAGTACTTC.

The rearrangement links TRBV24-1 to TRBJ2-1; perhaps TRBD1 as D (6 bases). The CDR3 totals 16 residues. The V and J ends lost 3 bases and 0 bases respectively, with 11 bases between them. The germline CDR1 and CDR2 sequences are KGHDR and SFDVKD. Here the CDR3 DNA reads TGTGCCACCAGTGATACCGGACAGAACTCCTACAATGAGCAGTTCTTC. The encoded protein is CATSDTGQNSYNEQFF.

The count of this clone is one. The chain combines TRBV3-1 (or the pseudogene TRBV3-2) with TRBJ1-5, with 9 bases aligning to TRBD1. With V trimmed by 2 bases and J by 5 bases, 7 bases remained unmatched. CDR1 and CDR2 (germline): LGHDT, YNNKEL (reference sequence). CDR3 length: 16 residues. DNA of the CDR3: TGTGCCAGCAGCCAAAGACAGGGGGTAGGGGATCAGCCCCAGCATTTT. It is translated as CASSQRQGVGDQPQHF.